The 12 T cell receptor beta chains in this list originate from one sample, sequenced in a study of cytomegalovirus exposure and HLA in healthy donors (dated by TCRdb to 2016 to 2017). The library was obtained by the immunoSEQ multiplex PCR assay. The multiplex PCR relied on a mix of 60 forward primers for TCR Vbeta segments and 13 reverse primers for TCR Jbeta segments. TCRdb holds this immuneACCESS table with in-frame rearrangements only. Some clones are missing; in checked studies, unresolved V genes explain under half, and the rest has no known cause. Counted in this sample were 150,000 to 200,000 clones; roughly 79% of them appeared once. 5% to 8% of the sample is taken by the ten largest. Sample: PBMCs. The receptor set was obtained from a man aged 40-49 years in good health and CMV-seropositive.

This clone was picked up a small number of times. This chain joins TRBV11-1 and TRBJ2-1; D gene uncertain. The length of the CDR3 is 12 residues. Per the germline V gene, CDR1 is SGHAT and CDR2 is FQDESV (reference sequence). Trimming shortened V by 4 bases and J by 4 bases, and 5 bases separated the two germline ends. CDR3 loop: CASSSQYNEQFF. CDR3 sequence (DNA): TGTGCCAGCAGCTCGCAGTACAATGAGCAGTTCTTC. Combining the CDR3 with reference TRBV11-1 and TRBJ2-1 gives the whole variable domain EAEVAQSPRYKITEKSQAVAFWCDPISGHATLYWYRQILGQGPELLVQFQDESVVDDSQLPKDRFSAERLKGVDSTLKIQPAELGDSAMYLCASSSQYNEQFFGPGTRLTVL.

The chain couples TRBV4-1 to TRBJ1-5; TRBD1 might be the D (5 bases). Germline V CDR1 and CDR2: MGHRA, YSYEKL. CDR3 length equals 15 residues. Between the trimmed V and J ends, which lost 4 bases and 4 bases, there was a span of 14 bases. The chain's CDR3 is CASSLTDSNNQPQHF. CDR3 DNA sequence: TGCGCCAGCAGCCTTACCGACAGCAATAATCAGCCCCAGCATTTT.

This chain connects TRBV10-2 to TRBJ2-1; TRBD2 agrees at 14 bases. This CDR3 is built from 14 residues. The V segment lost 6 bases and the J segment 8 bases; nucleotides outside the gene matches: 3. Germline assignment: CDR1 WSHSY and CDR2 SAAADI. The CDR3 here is CASRGLAGVYEQFF. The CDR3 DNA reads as TGCGCCAGCAGGGGACTAGCGGGAGTATATGAGCAGTTCTTC.

This chain's CDR3 is CASSVAYGGGETQYF. CDR3 nucleotides: TGTGCCAGCAGCGTAGCATACGGGGGAGGAGAGACCCAGTACTTC. This chain connects TRBV9 to TRBJ2-5; a weak D match, TRBD2 (6 bases). The CDR3 contains 15 residues. Trimming took 0 bases from V and 4 from J, leaving 13 bases between them. Germline V gives CDR1 SGDLS, CDR2 YYNGEE. The full variable domain, its missing parts supplied by reference TRBV9 and TRBJ2-5, is DSGVTQTPKHLITATGQRVTLRCSPRSGDLSVYWYQQSLDQGLQFLIQYYNGEERAKGNILERFSAQQFPDLHSELNLSSLELGDSALYFCASSVAYGGGETQYFGPGTRLLVL.

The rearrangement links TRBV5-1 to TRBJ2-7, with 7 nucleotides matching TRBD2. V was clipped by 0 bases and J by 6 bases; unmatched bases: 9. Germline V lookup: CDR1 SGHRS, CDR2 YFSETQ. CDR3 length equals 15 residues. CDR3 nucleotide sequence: TGCGCCAGCAGCTTGGCCGAGCGGGGCCCTATCGAGCAGTACTTC. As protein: CASSLAERGPIEQYF.

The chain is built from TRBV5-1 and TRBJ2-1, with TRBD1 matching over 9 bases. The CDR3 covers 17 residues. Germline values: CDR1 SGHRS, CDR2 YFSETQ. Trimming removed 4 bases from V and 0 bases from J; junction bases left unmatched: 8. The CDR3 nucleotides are TGCGCCAGCAGCGGCCGGGGGACAGGGTCCTCCTACAATGAGCAGTTCTTC. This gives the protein CASSGRGTGSSYNEQFF. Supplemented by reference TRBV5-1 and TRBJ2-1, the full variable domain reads KAGVTQTPRYLIKTRGQQVTLSCSPISGHRSVSWYQQTPGQGLQFLFEYFSETQRNKGNFPGRFSGRQFSNSRSEMNVSTLELGDSALYLCASSGRGTGSSYNEQFFGPGTRLTVL.

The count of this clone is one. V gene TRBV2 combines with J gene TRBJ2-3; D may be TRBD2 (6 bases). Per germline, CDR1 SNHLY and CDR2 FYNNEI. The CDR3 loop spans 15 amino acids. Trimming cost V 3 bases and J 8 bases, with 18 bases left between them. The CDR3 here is CASSDAGPLQVTQYF. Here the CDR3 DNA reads TGTGCCAGCAGTGATGCGGGACCTCTCCAAGTTACGCAGTATTTT.

The CDR3 nucleotides read TGTGCCAGCAGTCTAAACCTACAGGGGACGGCTGGGGCCAACGTCCTGACTTTC. Its protein is CASSLNLQGTAGANVLTF. The J gene is TRBJ2-6, the V gene TRBV27; 7 bases match TRBD1. Germline CDR1 is MNHEY and CDR2 is SMNVEV (reference sequence). The CDR3 has 18 amino acids. V was clipped by 5 bases and J by 2 bases; unmatched bases: 12.

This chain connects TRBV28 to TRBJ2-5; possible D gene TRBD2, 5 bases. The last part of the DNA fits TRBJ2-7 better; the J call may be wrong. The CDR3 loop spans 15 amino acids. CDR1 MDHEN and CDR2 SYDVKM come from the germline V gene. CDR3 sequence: CASTPQLALSYEQYF. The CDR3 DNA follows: TGTGCCAGCACCCCCCAGTTAGCGCTCTCCTACGAGCAGTACTTC.

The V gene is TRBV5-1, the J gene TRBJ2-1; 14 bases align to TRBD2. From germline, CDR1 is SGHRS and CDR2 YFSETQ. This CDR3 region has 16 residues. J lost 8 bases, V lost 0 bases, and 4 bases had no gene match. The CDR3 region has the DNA TGCGCCAGCAGCTTGGGTGGGACTAGCGGGAGCCATGAGCAGTTCTTC. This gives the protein CASSLGGTSGSHEQFF.

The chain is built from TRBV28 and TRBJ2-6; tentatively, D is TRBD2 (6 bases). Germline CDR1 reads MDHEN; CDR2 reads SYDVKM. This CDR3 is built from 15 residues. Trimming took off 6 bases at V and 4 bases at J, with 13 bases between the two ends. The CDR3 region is CASRRSGSGANVLTF. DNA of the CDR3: TGTGCCAGCAGGCGAAGCGGGTCCGGGGCCAACGTCCTGACTTTC.

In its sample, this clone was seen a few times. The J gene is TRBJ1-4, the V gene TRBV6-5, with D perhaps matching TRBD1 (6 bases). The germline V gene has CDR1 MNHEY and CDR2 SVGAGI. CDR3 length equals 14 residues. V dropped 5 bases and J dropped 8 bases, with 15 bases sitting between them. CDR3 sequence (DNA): TGTGCCAGCAGTGGAACAGGGTACGGGGAAAAACTGTTTTTT. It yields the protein CASSGTGYGEKLFF.